This T cell receptor (beta chain) was observed in a study of blood T cell repertoires in COVID-19. Study background: T cells, B-cell-depleted T cells, or PBMCs provided the cDNA or gDNA that served as material.

The germline CDR1 and CDR2 sequences are SGHTA and FQGTGA. This CDR3 is built from 15 residues. V lost 1 base, J lost 5 bases, and 11 bases lay in between. Original handling: Amplified reference gene primers provided the basis for estimating nucleated cell counts. Here immunoSEQ multiplex PCR was the method, and the copy in TCRdb shows in-frame clones only, minus some. The DNA gave D and trimming, while V, J and clone size come from that table. The table lists about 200,000 clones, nearly 90% of them singletons, with 20% to 25% in the top ten. The receptor's source is a man in his 60s with active or convalescent COVID-19. The genes are TRBV7-3 and TRBJ2-2, with D perhaps matching TRBD1 (6 bases). Sequencing was done on a sample of peripheral blood. CDR3 DNA sequence: TGTGCCAGCAGCTTAATCGGCAGGGGAACCGGGGAGCTGTTTTTT. Translating gives CASSLIGRGTGELFF.